A selection of T cell receptor beta chains follows, all from one sample in a study of cytomegalovirus exposure and HLA in healthy donors. Libraries were prepared by immunoSEQ multiplex PCR; TCRdb keeps only in-frame clonotypes and omits some of them. This sample has about 120,000 clones, with about 84% found just once. Sequenced input: PBMCs. Receptor source: a woman in her twenties or thirties in good health and CMV-seronegative. CDR3s include the opening cysteine and the closing phenylalanine or tryptophan. The order of the fields is J gene, clone size, V gene, D gene, CDR3 protein, CDR3 DNA. The D gene is left open where the match is weak. Some rows have no size entry. The others give once, few or many, or a class for an expanded clone.

J gene: TRBJ1-2
clone size: NA
V gene: TRBV5-1
D gene: TRBD1
CDR3 protein: CASSLGQGLGGYTF
CDR3 DNA: TGCGCCAGCAGCTTGGGACAGGGGCTAGGTGGCTACACCTTC

J gene: TRBJ2-1
clone size: NA
V gene: TRBV29-1
D gene: NA
CDR3 protein: CSVALRGANEQFF
CDR3 DNA: TGCAGCGTTGCCCTCAGGGGTGCCAATGAGCAGTTCTTC

J gene: TRBJ2-7
clone size: many
V gene: TRBV5-5
D gene: TRBD1
CDR3 protein: CASSPPGQGSREQYF
CDR3 DNA: TGTGCCAGCAGCCCACCGGGACAGGGTTCTCGCGAGCAGTACTTC

J gene: TRBJ2-3
clone size: NA
V gene: TRBV2
D gene: TRBD2
CDR3 protein: CASSLGTSGRGTQYF
CDR3 DNA: TGTGCCAGCAGCCTCGGGACTAGCGGTAGAGGTACGCAGTATTTT

J gene: TRBJ2-5
clone size: NA
V gene: TRBV2
D gene: TRBD2
CDR3 protein: CASSSGLALYF
CDR3 DNA: TGTGCCAGCAGTTCGGGACTAGCCCTATACTTC

J gene: TRBJ2-7
clone size: NA
V gene: TRBV6-1
D gene: TRBD1
CDR3 protein: CASRRTGATYEQYF
CDR3 DNA: TGTGCCAGCAGACGCACAGGGGCGACCTACGAGCAGTACTTC

J gene: TRBJ2-2
clone size: NA
V gene: TRBV9
D gene: TRBD2
CDR3 protein: CASSVGGTSRTGELFF
CDR3 DNA: TGTGCCAGCAGCGTAGGGGGGACTAGCCGGACCGGGGAGCTGTTTTTT

J gene: TRBJ2-7
clone size: NA
V gene: TRBV7-2
D gene: TRBD1
CDR3 protein: CASSPGTGDYEQYF
CDR3 DNA: TGTGCCAGCAGCCCGGGGACAGGGGACTACGAGCAGTACTTC

J gene: TRBJ1-4
clone size: NA
V gene: TRBV6-5
D gene: NA
CDR3 protein: CASSLELGDEKLFF
CDR3 DNA: TGTGCCAGCAGCCTAGAATTAGGGGATGAAAAACTGTTTTTT

J gene: TRBJ1-6
clone size: once
V gene: TRBV30
D gene: TRBD1
CDR3 protein: CAWSDRGSSYNSPLHF
CDR3 DNA: TGTGCCTGGAGTGACAGGGGAAGCTCCTATAATTCACCCCTCCACTTT

J gene: TRBJ2-1
clone size: NA
V gene: TRBV29-1
D gene: TRBD2
CDR3 protein: CSVVMRGAYNEQFF
CDR3 DNA: TGCAGCGTTGTAATGCGGGGGGCCTACAATGAGCAGTTCTTC

J gene: TRBJ1-2
clone size: NA
V gene: TRBV15
D gene: NA
CDR3 protein: CATRAGSNYGYTF
CDR3 DNA: TGTGCCACCAGGGCGGGGTCCAACTATGGCTACACCTTC

J gene: TRBJ1-5
clone size: few
V gene: TRBV10-3
D gene: NA
CDR3 protein: CAISELPAGRNQPQHF
CDR3 DNA: TGTGCCATCAGTGAGCTCCCGGCAGGGCGAAATCAGCCCCAGCATTTT

J gene: TRBJ2-7
clone size: NA
V gene: TRBV6-1
D gene: NA
CDR3 protein: CASSEGGYTYEQYF
CDR3 DNA: TGTGCCAGCAGTGAAGGAGGGTACACCTACGAGCAGTACTTC

J gene: TRBJ1-1
clone size: once
V gene: TRBV6-6
D gene: NA
CDR3 protein: CASSYGRGTEAFF
CDR3 DNA: TGTGCCAGCAGTTATGGAAGGGGCACTGAAGCTTTCTTT

J gene: TRBJ2-3
clone size: NA
V gene: TRBV5-1
D gene: NA
CDR3 protein: CASSSLGAVSTDTQYF
CDR3 DNA: TGCGCCAGCAGCTCATTGGGGGCTGTAAGCACAGATACGCAGTATTTT

J gene: TRBJ2-7
clone size: NA
V gene: TRBV29-1
D gene: NA
CDR3 protein: CSVVRLQTYEQYF
CDR3 DNA: TGCAGCGTTGTGAGGCTCCAAACCTACGAGCAGTACTTC

J gene: TRBJ2-7
clone size: NA
V gene: TRBV20-1
D gene: TRBD2
CDR3 protein: CSAGEGYEQYF
CDR3 DNA: TGCAGTGCTGGGGAGGGGTACGAGCAGTACTTC

J gene: TRBJ1-1
clone size: once
V gene: TRBV6-4
D gene: NA
CDR3 protein: CASSEQGMNTEAFF
CDR3 DNA: TGTGCCAGCAGCGAGCAGGGGATGAACACTGAAGCTTTCTTT

J gene: TRBJ1-4
clone size: NA
V gene: TRBV5-1
D gene: NA
CDR3 protein: CASSSQGDFNEKLFF
CDR3 DNA: TGCGCCAGCAGTTCTCAGGGTGATTTTAATGAAAAACTGTTTTTT

J gene: TRBJ2-3
clone size: NA
V gene: TRBV19
D gene: NA
CDR3 protein: CASSIGLVTDTQYF
CDR3 DNA: TGTGCCAGTAGTATAGGACTAGTCACAGATACGCAGTATTTT

J gene: TRBJ1-2
clone size: few
V gene: TRBV6-1
D gene: TRBD1
CDR3 protein: CASRTGMGGYTF
CDR3 DNA: TGTGCCAGCAGGACAGGGATGGGTGGCTACACCTTC